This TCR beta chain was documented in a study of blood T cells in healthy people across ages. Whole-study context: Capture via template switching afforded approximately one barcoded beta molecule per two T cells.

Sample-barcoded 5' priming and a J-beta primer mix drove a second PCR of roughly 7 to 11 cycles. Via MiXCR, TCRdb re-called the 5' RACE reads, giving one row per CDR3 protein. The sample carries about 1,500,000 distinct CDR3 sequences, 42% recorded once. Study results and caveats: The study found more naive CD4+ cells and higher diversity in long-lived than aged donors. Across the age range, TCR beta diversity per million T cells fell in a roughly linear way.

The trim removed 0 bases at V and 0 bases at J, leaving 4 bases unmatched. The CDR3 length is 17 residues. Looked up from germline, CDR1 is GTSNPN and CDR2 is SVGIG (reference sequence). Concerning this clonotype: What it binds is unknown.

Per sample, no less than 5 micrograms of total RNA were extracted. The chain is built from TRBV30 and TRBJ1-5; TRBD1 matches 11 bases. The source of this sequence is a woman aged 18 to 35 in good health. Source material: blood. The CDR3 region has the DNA TGTGCCTGGAGTGTCGGACAGGGGGCCTATAGCAATCAGCCCCAGCATTTT. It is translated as CAWSVGQGAYSNQPQHF.